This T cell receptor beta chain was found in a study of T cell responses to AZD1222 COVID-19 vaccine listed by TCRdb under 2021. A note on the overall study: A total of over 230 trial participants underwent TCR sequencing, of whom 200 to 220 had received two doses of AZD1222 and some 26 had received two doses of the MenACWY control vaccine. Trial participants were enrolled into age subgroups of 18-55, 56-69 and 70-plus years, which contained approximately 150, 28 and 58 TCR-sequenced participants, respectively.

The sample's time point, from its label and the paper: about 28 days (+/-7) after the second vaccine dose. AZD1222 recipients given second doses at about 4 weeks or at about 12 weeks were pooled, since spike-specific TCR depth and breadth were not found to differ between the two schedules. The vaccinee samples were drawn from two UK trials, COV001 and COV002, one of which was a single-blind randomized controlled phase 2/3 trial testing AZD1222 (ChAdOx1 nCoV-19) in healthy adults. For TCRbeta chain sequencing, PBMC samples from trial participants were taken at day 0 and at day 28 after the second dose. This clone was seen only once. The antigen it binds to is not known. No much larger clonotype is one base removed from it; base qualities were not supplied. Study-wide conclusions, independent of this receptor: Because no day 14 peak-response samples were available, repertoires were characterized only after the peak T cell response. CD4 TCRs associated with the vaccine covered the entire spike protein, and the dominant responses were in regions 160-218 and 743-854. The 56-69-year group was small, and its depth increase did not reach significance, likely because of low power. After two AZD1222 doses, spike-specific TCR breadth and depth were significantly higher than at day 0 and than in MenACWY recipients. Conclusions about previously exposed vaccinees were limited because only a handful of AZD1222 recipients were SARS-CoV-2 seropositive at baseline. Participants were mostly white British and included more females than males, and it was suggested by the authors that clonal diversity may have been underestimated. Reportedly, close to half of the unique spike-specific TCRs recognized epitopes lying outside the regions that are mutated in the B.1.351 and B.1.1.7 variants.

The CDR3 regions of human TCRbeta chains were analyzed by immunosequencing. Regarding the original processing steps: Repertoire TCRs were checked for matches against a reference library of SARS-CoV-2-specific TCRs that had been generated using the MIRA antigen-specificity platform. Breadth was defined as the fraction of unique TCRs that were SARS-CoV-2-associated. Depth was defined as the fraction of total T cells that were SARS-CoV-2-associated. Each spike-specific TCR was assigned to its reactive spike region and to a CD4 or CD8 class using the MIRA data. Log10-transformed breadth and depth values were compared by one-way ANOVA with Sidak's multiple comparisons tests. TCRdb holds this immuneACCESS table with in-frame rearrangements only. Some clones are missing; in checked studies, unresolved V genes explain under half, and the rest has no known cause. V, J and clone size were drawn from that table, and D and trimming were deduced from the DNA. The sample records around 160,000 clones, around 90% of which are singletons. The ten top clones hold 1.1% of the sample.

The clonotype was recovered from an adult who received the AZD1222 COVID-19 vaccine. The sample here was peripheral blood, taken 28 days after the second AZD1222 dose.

The encoded CDR3 is CASSPWDANSGNTIYF. The DNA is TGTGCCAGTAGTCCTTGGGACGCCAACTCTGGAAACACCATATATTTT. The chain was built from TRBV19 and TRBJ1-3; TRBD1 is a weak D gene call, 5 bases matching. From the germline V gene (reference sequence), CDR1 is LNHDA and CDR2 is SQIVND. Relative to germline, V is 5 bases shorter and J is 0 bases shorter, with 14 bases between their ends. The CDR3 numbers 16 residues from cysteine through phenylalanine. CDR3 DNA is the only sequence kept; it has 48 bases, read in frame from the first base. When the CDR3 is completed using the reference TRBV19 and TRBJ1-3 genes on either side, the full variable domain is DGGITQSPKYLFRKEGQNVTLSCEQNLNHDAMYWYRQDPGQGLRLIYYSQIVNDFQKGDIAEGYSVSREKKESFPLTVTSAQKNPTAFYLCASSPWDANSGNTIYFGEGSWLTVV.